Listed below are T cell receptor beta chains from one sample, sequenced in a study of OX40 agonist ivuxolimab in advanced cancers. TCRdb keeps only in-frame clones here, not all; method: immunoSEQ multiplex PCR. Among some 77,000 clones listed, around nine tenths were seen once. Sequencing used CD4+ or CD8+ T cells sorted from blood, obtained in a trial of the OX40 agonist ivuxolimab. All receptors derive from an adult with an advanced solid tumor such as melanoma, head and neck, liver or kidney cancer. Both conserved end residues are part of each CDR3. The D gene is left open where the match is weak. Size tells how often a clone was seen (once, few, many) or the class of an expanded clone, and some rows leave it out.

TRBV29-1	-	TRBJ1-1	-	CSAAGTTNTEAFF	TGCAGCGCAGCCGGGACAACTAACACTGAAGCTTTCTTT
TRBV10-3	-	TRBJ1-1	-	CAISESSTAKAFF	TGTGCCATCAGTGAGTCGAGTACAGCGAAAGCTTTCTTT
TRBV7-2	TRBD2	TRBJ2-3	-	CASSLASAFSRGGGSDTQYF	TGTGCCAGCAGCTTAGCATCAGCATTCTCTCGCGGGGGGGGCTCAGATACGCAGTATTTT
TRBV6-5	TRBD1	TRBJ2-7	-	CASSYQTGEYYEQYF	TGTGCCAGCAGTTACCAGACAGGGGAATACTACGAGCAGTACTTC
TRBV20-1	-	TRBJ2-1	once	CSARDPPEQFF	TGCAGTGCTAGGGACCCCCCTGAGCAGTTCTTC
TRBV6-1	-	TRBJ2-7	-	CASSDRGVGGLDEQYF	TGTGCCAGCAGTGATAGGGGGGTCGGGGGGCTCGACGAGCAGTACTTC
TRBV7-3	TRBD1	TRBJ2-3	-	CATGQGGTDTQYF	TGTGCCACGGGACAGGGGGGCACAGATACGCAGTATTTT
TRBV5-4	TRBD2	TRBJ2-7	-	CASSLAGLAGSYEQYF	TGTGCCAGCAGCTTGGCCGGACTAGCGGGTAGCTACGAGCAGTACTTC
TRBV30	TRBD1	TRBJ1-2	few	CAWLLGQGAQGYTF	TGTGCCTGGCTCCTGGGGCAGGGGGCGCAAGGCTACACCTTC
TRBV10-1	-	TRBJ2-3	-	CASSSSGTDTQYF	TGCGCCAGCAGTTCGAGCGGCACAGATACGCAGTATTTT